This passage covers 28 T cell receptor beta chains from one sample sequenced in a study of early T cells in non-severe SARS-CoV-2 infection. MiXCR, applied by TCRdb to the 5' RACE reads, yields one record per CDR3 protein. The data contain 30,000 or so distinct CDR3 sequences, 6.6% of them singletons. The sequenced sample consisted of whole blood. The receptors come from an adult who was a healthcare worker with PCR-confirmed SARS-CoV-2 infection or an uninfected control (not recorded which).

This clonotype was counted a single time. The chain joins TRBV27 to TRBJ2-7; 7 bases line up with TRBD1. V dropped 3 bases and J dropped 4; count of bases not matched to a gene: 9. Germline V CDR1 and CDR2: MNHEY, SMNVEV (reference sequence). CDR3 length equals 15 residues. The CDR3 loop reads CASSLTGIGTYEQYF. CDR3 in DNA: TGTGCCAGCAGTTTGACAGGGATCGGCACTTACGAGCAGTACTTC.

At least ten counts were recorded for this clonotype. The CDR3 region is CASSRGQGTIDEQYF. The CDR3, as DNA: TGTGCCAGCTCACGCGGACAGGGGACTATAGACGAGCAGTACTTC. The rearrangement links TRBV18 to TRBJ2-7; 9 positions match TRBD1. Germline lookup yields CDR1 KGHSH and CDR2 LQKENI. The CDR3 is 15 residues long. Trimming cost V 4 bases and J 5 bases; bases outside gene matches: 9. The full variable domain, rest sourced from reference TRBV18 and TRBJ2-7, is NAGVMQNPRHLVRRRGQEARLRCSPMKGHSHVYWYRQLPEEGLKFMVYLQKENIIDESGMPKERFSAEFPKEGPSILRIQQVVRGDSAAYFCASSRGQGTIDEQYFGPGTRLTVT.

At least ten counts were recorded for this clonotype. The CDR3 DNA reads TGTGCCAGCAGCCCGGGACTTAGCTCCTACAATGAGCAGTTCTTC. As protein: CASSPGLSSYNEQFF. The chain combines TRBV28 with TRBJ2-1; possibly TRBD2 for D (6 bases). Per the germline V gene, CDR1 is MDHEN and CDR2 is SYDVKM. The V end lost 6 bases, the J end lost 0 bases, and 12 bases lay between the germline ends. This CDR3 comprises 15 residues.

This clonotype was recorded at least ten times. The chain links TRBV11-2 to TRBJ2-7, with 7 bases aligning to TRBD1. The germline V gene has CDR1 SGHAT and CDR2 FQNNGV. J was trimmed by 5 bases and V by 1 base; bases with no gene match: 8. This CDR3 is 15 amino acids long. The CDR3 coding sequence is TGTGCCAGCAGCTTAGGGCGACAGGGCCGGCACGAGCAGTACTTC. This gives the protein CASSLGRQGRHEQYF.

This clonotype was detected many times. The V gene is TRBV15, the J gene TRBJ1-1; a weak D match, TRBD1 (5 bases). V was pared by 5 bases and J by 0 bases, with 7 bases between. Germline lookup yields CDR1 LNHNV and CDR2 YYDKDF (reference sequence). This CDR3 has 13 amino acids. CDR3 in DNA: TGTGCCACCAGCCAAGGGGTGAACACTGAAGCTTTCTTT. This gives the protein CATSQGVNTEAFF.

V gene TRBV15 combines with J gene TRBJ1-5; D remains ambiguous. Germline V gene sequence: CDR1 LNHNV, CDR2 YYDKDF (reference sequence). Trimming left V 1 base short and J 7 bases short, with 17 bases between. The CDR3 is made up of 16 amino acids. DNA for the CDR3: TGTGCCACCAGCAGAGGCCCTTCTTTAGCGGGACAGCCCCAGCATTTT. Protein: CATSRGPSLAGQPQHF.

This clonotype was counted many times. The chain joins TRBV9 to TRBJ2-5; D assignment may be TRBD1 or TRBD2 (5 bases each). This CDR3 region has 15 residues. V shed 4 bases and J shed 2 bases, with 15 bases lying between them. From germline, CDR1 is SGDLS and CDR2 YYNGEE. CDR3 nucleotide sequence: TGTGCCAGCAGCCGAACCGGGACGGCTCAAGAGACCCAGTACTTC. Protein product: CASSRTGTAQETQYF.

This clonotype was detected many times. V usage is TRBV6-1 and J usage is TRBJ2-7; 7 positions agree with TRBD2. Germline CDR1 MNHNS, CDR2 SASEGT. The junction had 7 bases not matched to a gene; V was cut back by 7 bases and J by 1 base. The length of the CDR3 is 14 residues. The CDR3 region has the DNA TGTGCCAGCACGCAGAGCGGGATATCCTACGAGCAGTACTTC. As protein: CASTQSGISYEQYF.

Many counts were recorded for this clonotype. The rearrangement links TRBV28 to TRBJ2-5; weak D call: TRBD1 (6 bases). The CDR3 consists of 14 residues. With 6 bases removed from V and 2 bases from J, the gap between germline ends came to 13 bases. Germline CDR1 and CDR2: MDHEN and SYDVKM. The CDR3 DNA follows: TGTGCCAGCAGAAACACAGGGCGGCAAGAGACCCAGTACTTC. Residues: CASRNTGRQETQYF.

The V call is TRBV15, the J call TRBJ2-5, with 11 bases aligning to TRBD1. Unmatched junction bases numbered 6, after V lost 0 bases and J lost 3 bases. Germline V CDR1 and CDR2: LNHNV, YYDKDF (reference sequence). The CDR3 totals 17 residues. The CDR3 spells CATSRDQRTGGKETQYF. The CDR3 bases are TGTGCCACCAGCAGAGATCAAAGGACAGGGGGCAAAGAGACCCAGTACTTC.

This clonotype has a count of ten or more. J is TRBJ1-5 and V is TRBV19; D ambiguous. CDR3 length: 14 amino acids. Germline V gives CDR1 LNHDA, CDR2 SQIVND (reference sequence). Trimming took off 3 bases at V and 6 bases at J, with 12 bases between the two ends. The DNA for the CDR3 is TGTGCCAGTAGTATCGACCGTTACAGTCAGCCCCAGCATTTT. The encoded protein is CASSIDRYSQPQHF.

This clonotype came up many times. This rearrangement joins TRBV5-1 to TRBJ1-1, with a tentative D call TRBD1 (5 bases). Germline CDR1 is SGHRS and CDR2 is YFSETQ. This CDR3 comprises 15 residues. Between the trimmed V and J ends, which lost 1 base and 6 bases, there was a span of 16 bases. Here the CDR3 DNA reads TGCGCCAGCAGCTTGTCTGAGGGGATGGGCGCTGAAGCTTTCTTT. Translating it yields CASSLSEGMGAEAFF.

The sample holds one count of this clonotype. The chain joins TRBV28 to TRBJ2-7; 10 positions agree with TRBD2. This CDR3 region has 16 residues. Germline V CDR1 and CDR2: MDHEN, SYDVKM. V was clipped by 5 bases and J by 3 bases; unmatched bases: 10. The CDR3 loop is CASSGDPGLAFYEQYF. DNA for the CDR3: TGTGCCAGCAGTGGAGACCCGGGACTAGCGTTCTACGAGCAGTACTTC.

This clonotype showed up just a few times. The chain joins TRBV24-1 to TRBJ2-3, with 7 bases identical to TRBD1. The CDR3 loop spans 17 amino acids. V was pared by 3 bases and J by 0 bases, with 8 bases of the junction left unmatched. Germline values: CDR1 KGHDR, CDR2 SFDVKD. The CDR3: CATSDRDRPSSTDTQYF. The CDR3 nucleotides are TGTGCCACCAGTGATCGGGACAGACCCTCTAGCACAGATACGCAGTATTTT.

This clonotype occurred a few times. The chain has TRBV12-3 or TRBV12-4 and TRBJ1-1; D is unclear. CDR3 length equals 14 residues. The V end lost 3 bases, the J end lost 0 bases, and 8 bases lay between the germline ends. CDR3 in DNA: TGTGCCAGCAGTTTTTCGGTTTTGAACACTGAAGCTTTCTTT. Protein: CASSFSVLNTEAFF.

This clonotype was seen many times. The chain has TRBV5-1 and TRBJ2-5; 9 bases map to TRBD1. The CDR3 has 14 residues. CDR1 SGHRS and CDR2 YFSETQ come from the germline V gene. J lost 0 bases, V lost 4 bases, and 1 base had no gene match. The CDR3 DNA is TGCGCCAGCAGCAGGGACAGGGACCAAGAGACCCAGTACTTC. It is translated as CASSRDRDQETQYF.

The chain joins TRBV6-2 or TRBV6-3 to TRBJ2-7, with D perhaps TRBD1 or TRBD2 (5 bases each). CDR1 and CDR2 (germline): MNHEY, SVGEGT. The germline V and J ends were trimmed by 0 bases and 0 bases, with 9 bases remaining between them. The CDR3 totals 15 residues. CDR3 loop: CASSYSGGISYEQYF. In DNA, the CDR3 is TGTGCCAGCAGTTACTCTGGGGGTATCTCCTACGAGCAGTACTTC.

The genes are TRBV30 and TRBJ1-1, with 8 bases identical to TRBD1. The CDR3 covers 11 residues. Germline CDR1 GTSNPN, CDR2 SVGIG (reference sequence). The V gene end was trimmed by 4 bases and the J gene end by 7 bases; junction bases not matched to a gene: 2. The CDR3 DNA is TGTGCCTGGACGGACAGGGATGAAGCTTTCTTT. Protein sequence: CAWTDRDEAFF.

This chain uses TRBV7-6 with TRBJ2-2, with TRBD2 matching 8 bases. Trimming cost V 5 bases and J 4 bases; bases outside gene matches: 12. This CDR3 comprises 17 residues. Germline CDR1 is SGHVS and CDR2 is FNYEAQ. As DNA, the CDR3 is TGTGCCAGCAGCGGGGAGAGACTAGCGATCGGCACCGGGGAGCTGTTTTTT. Translating gives CASSGERLAIGTGELFF.

This clonotype was detected many times. The chain is built from TRBV10-2 and TRBJ1-5, with D possibly TRBD1 on 5 matching bases. V lost 1 base to trimming and J lost 5 bases, with 12 bases between them. There are 15 residues in the CDR3. Germline V lookup: CDR1 WSHSY, CDR2 SAAADI. CDR3 nucleotides: TGCGCCAGCAGTGAGTACTCTGGGGGGTATCAGCCCCAGCATTTT. Translating gives CASSEYSGGYQPQHF.

This clonotype came up many times. This chain connects TRBV5-1 to TRBJ2-2, with 11 bases aligning to TRBD1. V shed 6 bases and J 4 bases; nucleotides not matched to a gene: 5. CDR3 length: 15 amino acids. The germline V gene encodes CDR1 SGHRS and CDR2 YFSETQ. As DNA, the CDR3 is TGCGCCAGCACTTGGGGGACAGGGGGCACCGGGGAGCTGTTTTTT. Protein: CASTWGTGGTGELFF.

This clonotype was seen at least ten times. This sequence joins TRBV7-8 and TRBJ2-1; TRBD1 matches 7 bases. The CDR3 consists of 14 residues. Germline assignment: CDR1 SGHVS and CDR2 FQNEAQ. The V and J ends lost 5 bases and 8 bases, in that order; junction bases with no gene match: 9. The CDR3 DNA reads as TGTGCCAGCAGCACCCGAACAGGGGATTATGAGCAGTTCTTC. It yields the protein CASSTRTGDYEQFF.

The J gene is TRBJ2-2, the V gene TRBV19, with a tentative D call TRBD1 (5 bases). There are 15 residues in the CDR3. Germline CDR1 LNHDA, CDR2 SQIVND (reference sequence). Trimming pared 6 bases from V and 1 base from J, leaving 12 bases between. CDR3 residues: CASRFQGLNTGELFF. The CDR3 DNA reads TGTGCCAGTAGATTCCAGGGCTTGAACACCGGGGAGCTGTTTTTT.

This clonotype turned up a few times. V usage is TRBV29-1 and J usage is TRBJ2-1, with 11 bases fitting TRBD2. The V gene's germline CDR1 is SQVTM and CDR2 ANQGSEA. The CDR3 totals 14 residues. V shed 3 bases, J shed 12 bases, and the junction held 10 bases outside the gene matches. CDR3: CSVDWSSGGRAQFF. CDR3 sequence (DNA): TGCAGCGTTGATTGGTCTAGCGGGGGGCGGGCGCAGTTCTTC.

This clonotype was counted ten times or more. This chain joins TRBV28 and TRBJ2-1; unclear D gene. Trimming left V 5 bases short and J 9 bases short, with 11 bases between. There are 12 residues in the CDR3. Looked up from germline, CDR1 is MDHEN and CDR2 is SYDVKM. CDR3 protein: CASSLRRVEQFF. The CDR3 nucleotides read TGTGCCAGCAGTCTCAGGCGCGTTGAGCAGTTCTTC.

The table lists this clonotype with many counts. The chain couples TRBV3-1 to TRBJ2-1; 10 positions agree with TRBD2. V lost 4 bases and J lost 4; bases outside the gene matches: 4. CDR3 length: 15 amino acids. Germline V CDR1 and CDR2: LGHDT, YNNKEL (reference sequence). CDR3 loop: CASSLGTSAYNEQFF. For the CDR3, the DNA is TGTGCCAGCAGCCTAGGGACTAGCGCGTACAATGAGCAGTTCTTC.

This clonotype was seen many times. The chain combines TRBV6-6 with TRBJ2-1; 12 nucleotides align to TRBD1. Losses at the gene ends were 5 bases for V and 9 bases for J; bases not matched to a gene: 14. Germline lookup yields CDR1 MNHNY and CDR2 SVGAGI (reference sequence). The CDR3 has 17 residues. CDR3 protein: CASSGTGGTSRDPEQFF. The CDR3 DNA sequence: TGTGCCAGCAGTGGGACAGGGGGCACTTCAAGGGATCCTGAGCAGTTCTTC.

This clonotype was recorded many times. The CDR3 sequence: CASMEAAVTGELFF. The CDR3 nucleotides read TGCGCCAGCATGGAAGCGGCTGTCACCGGGGAGCTGTTTTTT. The gene calls are TRBV5-1 and TRBJ2-2; D is perhaps TRBD2 (5 bases). Trimming took 6 bases from V and 4 from J, leaving 13 bases between them. Germline CDR1 is SGHRS and CDR2 is YFSETQ. The CDR3 sequence is 14 residues long.